This T cell receptor (beta chain) is from a study of T cell repertoires in cytomegalovirus infection. A note on this clonotype: What it binds is unknown.

TCRdb recomputed calls from the reads with MiXCR, one row per CDR3 protein. This sample has about 280,000 distinct CDR3 sequences, with about 20% found just once. Broader study findings: Pooled public TCR beta family frequency picked out CMV carriers with the relevant HLA. Dominating the ex vivo response were TCR beta clonotypes that were CMV-specific and HLA-C-restricted.

The V gene lost 1 base and the J gene lost 2 bases, with 11 bases spanning the gap. Germline V lookup: CDR1 LNHDA, CDR2 SQIVND (reference sequence). There are 15 residues in the CDR3. The chain joins TRBV19 to TRBJ2-5; TRBD2 might be the D (5 bases). This clonotype was sampled from a human donor in good health (CMV status not recorded). Some clones in this sample may be carry-over from other donors' samples. The starting material was cultured PBMCs, obtained from culture after CMV antigen stimulation. CDR3 in amino acids: CASSIGLGLQETQYF. The CDR3 DNA is TGTGCCAGTAGTATAGGTTTAGGACTTCAAGAGACCCAGTACTTC.